These 32 T cell receptor beta chains came from one sample sequenced in a study of blood T cell repertoires in COVID-19. Libraries were prepared by immunoSEQ multiplex PCR; TCRdb keeps only in-frame clonotypes and omits some of them. The sample carries 64,000 or so clones, just over 90% recorded once. Material: peripheral blood. The receptors were sampled from a human donor in a cohort sampled during active COVID-19.

The V call is TRBV7-8, the J call TRBJ2-3; 10 bases are a match to TRBD2. Germline loops: CDR1 SGHVS, CDR2 FQNEAQ. With 2 bases clipped from V and 4 bases from J, the junction kept 9 bases outside the gene matches. This CDR3 spans 17 amino acids. For the CDR3, the DNA is TGTGCCAGCAGCTTAACAGCGACTAGCGGGCGGGCAGATACGCAGTATTTT. It translates to CASSLTATSGRADTQYF.

This clone was counted once. The chain recombines TRBV6-2 or TRBV6-3 with TRBJ2-3; the D gene is possibly TRBD1 (7 bases). Trimming cost V 6 bases and J 2 bases, with 18 bases left between them. Germline V gene lookup returns CDR1 MNHEY and CDR2 SVGEGT. This CDR3 contains 16 residues. CDR3 loop: CASSSGGGGSTDTQYF. CDR3 in DNA: TGTGCCAGCAGCTCCGGCGGAGGGGGCTCCACAGATACGCAGTATTTT.

The chain has TRBV9 and TRBJ2-1; 9 positions agree with TRBD2. The V segment lost 3 bases and the J segment 8 bases; nucleotides outside the gene matches: 9. This CDR3 has 15 residues. Germline CDR1 reads SGDLS; CDR2 reads YYNGEE. CDR3 sequence (DNA): TGTGCCAGCAGCGCAGCGGGAGGAGTATGGGATGAGCAGTTCTTC. It translates to CASSAAGGVWDEQFF.

This chain uses TRBV5-1 with TRBJ1-2, with 9 bases aligning to TRBD1. CDR1 and CDR2 (germline): SGHRS, YFSETQ. With 4 bases clipped from V and 4 bases from J, the junction kept 20 bases outside the gene matches. The CDR3 runs 19 residues. The CDR3 loop reads CASSPGGTGLTSGTYGYTF. The CDR3 DNA follows: TGCGCCAGCAGCCCTGGGGGGACAGGGCTAACATCAGGGACCTATGGCTACACCTTC.

The V gene is TRBV12-3 or TRBV12-4, the J gene TRBJ2-5; D may be TRBD1 (5 bases). V lost 4 bases and J lost 7, with 10 bases in between. CDR3 length: 12 amino acids. The CDR3 sequence is CASSSRVRTQYF. As DNA, the CDR3 is TGTGCCAGCAGTTCCAGGGTAAGGACCCAGTACTTC.

The chain employs TRBV28 and TRBJ1-4; tentatively, D is TRBD1 (6 bases). V lost 8 bases, J lost 8 bases, and 18 bases lay in between. Germline CDR1 MDHEN, CDR2 SYDVKM. The CDR3 is 14 amino acids. The CDR3 DNA sequence: TGTGCCAGCCACTCGACAGGACGACCCGAAAAACTGTTTTTT. Translation: CASHSTGRPEKLFF.

This clone showed up just a few times. The chain joins TRBV4-1 to TRBJ1-5, with a weak D call TRBD1 (6 bases). Germline loops: CDR1 MGHRA, CDR2 YSYEKL. This CDR3 has 14 amino acids. The V end was cut by 8 bases, the J end by 7 bases, with 18 bases between. In DNA, the CDR3 is TGCGCCAGCGCCTTAGACAGGAATGAGCAGCCCCAGCATTTT. Translating it yields CASALDRNEQPQHF.

Here the CDR3 reads CASSSGLGYTF. The CDR3 DNA sequence: TGTGCCAGCAGTTCTGGACTGGGCTACACCTTC. The rearrangement uses TRBV6-2 or TRBV6-3 and TRBJ1-2, with D unresolved. CDR1 is MNHEY, CDR2 SVGEGT, per germline. The CDR3 loop spans 11 amino acids. V lost 4 bases to trimming and J lost 8 bases, with 8 bases between them.

V gene TRBV4-1 combines with J gene TRBJ2-7; TRBD1 is a possible D gene (6 bases). V dropped 2 bases and J dropped 3 bases, with 14 bases sitting between them. This CDR3 spans 15 amino acids. Germline lookup yields CDR1 MGHRA and CDR2 YSYEKL. The CDR3 nucleotides read TGCGCCAGCAGCCAATCCGGGGACACCAACTACGAGCAGTACTTC. Its translation: CASSQSGDTNYEQYF.

The V gene is TRBV12-3 or TRBV12-4, the J gene TRBJ1-1, with D unresolved. V was pared by 5 bases and J by 2 bases, with 9 bases between. The CDR3 has 13 residues. The CDR3 region is CASSKAFNTEAFF. CDR3 DNA sequence: TGTGCCAGCAGTAAAGCATTTAACACTGAAGCTTTCTTT.

The chain has TRBV19 and TRBJ1-1; no firm D call. The CDR3 extends over 19 amino acids. Germline CDR1 LNHDA, CDR2 SQIVND (reference sequence). The V and J ends lost 7 bases and 0 bases respectively, with 27 bases between them. The CDR3 reads CASTHASTGMGKMNTEAFF. Written as DNA, the CDR3 is TGTGCCAGTACCCACGCCTCGACGGGGATGGGGAAAATGAACACTGAAGCTTTCTTT.

V usage is TRBV4-1 and J usage is TRBJ2-7; D gene ambiguous. Germline CDR1 and CDR2: MGHRA and YSYEKL. The CDR3 extends over 15 amino acids. The V gene lost 1 base and the J gene lost 2 bases, with 12 bases spanning the gap. The chain's CDR3 is CASSQVSLGTYEQYF. As DNA, the CDR3 is TGCGCCAGCAGCCAAGTTTCCCTAGGTACCTACGAGCAGTACTTC.

This chain links TRBV19 with TRBJ2-1; 8 positions agree with TRBD1. CDR1 LNHDA and CDR2 SQIVND come from the germline V gene (reference sequence). The CDR3 loop spans 14 amino acids. Trimming at V came to 5 bases and at J to 2 bases, leaving 2 bases not matched to a gene. The CDR3 sequence is CASSVQGAYNEQFF. The CDR3 DNA sequence: TGTGCCAGTAGTGTACAGGGGGCCTACAATGAGCAGTTCTTC. Variable domain in full (rest from reference TRBV19 and TRBJ2-1): DGGITQSPKYLFRKEGQNVTLSCEQNLNHDAMYWYRQDPGQGLRLIYYSQIVNDFQKGDIAEGYSVSREKKESFPLTVTSAQKNPTAFYLCASSVQGAYNEQFFGPGTRLTVL.

This clone was seen once. Distinct nucleotide sequences in the sample also encode this CDR3. V is TRBV7-2 and J is TRBJ2-1, with 9 bases aligning to TRBD1. This CDR3 region has 15 residues. V lost 4 bases, J lost 0 bases, and 1 base stayed unmatched. In germline, CDR1 is SGHTA, CDR2 FQGNSA. The chain's CDR3 is CASSWGQGSYNEQFF. The CDR3 bases are TGTGCCAGCAGCTGGGGACAGGGCTCCTACAATGAGCAGTTCTTC. The full variable domain, in which reference TRBV7-2 and TRBJ2-1 provide the parts outside the CDR3, is GAGVSQSPSNKVTEKGKDVELRCDPISGHTALYWYRQSLGQGLEFLIYFQGNSAPDKSGLPSDRFSAERTGGSVSTLTIQRTQQEDSAVYLCASSWGQGSYNEQFFGPGTRLTVL.

V is TRBV10-3 and J is TRBJ2-7, with a possible D match to TRBD1 (7 bases). Germline CDR1 is ENHRY and CDR2 is SYGVKD. Trimming shortened V by 10 bases and J by 2 bases, and 24 bases separated the two germline ends. This CDR3 comprises 16 residues. CDR3: CATSETPRGVTYEQYF. CDR3 in DNA: TGTGCCACCTCAGAAACCCCCAGGGGGGTCACCTACGAGCAGTACTTC.

The chain is built from TRBV5-5 and TRBJ2-7, with D possibly matching TRBD1 (6 bases). Germline V gene data show CDR1 as SGHKS and CDR2 as YYEKEE (reference sequence). The V gene lost 4 bases and the J gene lost 0 bases, with 17 bases spanning the gap. CDR3 size: 16 residues. DNA of the CDR3: TGTGCCAGCAGCCCTTCTCCGGGACACAGCTCCTACGAGCAGTACTTC. This encodes CASSPSPGHSSYEQYF.

This clone was detected once. The chain recombines TRBV28 with TRBJ2-5; 7 nucleotides agree with TRBD1. This CDR3 region has 15 residues. Trimming took 6 bases from V and 9 from J; bases not matched to a gene: 16. In germline, CDR1 is MDHEN, CDR2 SYDVKM. CDR3 coding DNA: TGTGCCAGCAGATCCCCCGGGACAGACGCTGGGGCCCAGTACTTC. Its translation: CASRSPGTDAGAQYF.

The chain links TRBV10-1 to TRBJ2-7; D perhaps matches TRBD2 (5 bases). V lost 0 bases and J lost 7, with 16 bases in between. This CDR3 comprises 15 residues. Per germline, CDR1 WNHNN and CDR2 SYGVQD (reference sequence). CDR3 in DNA: TGCGCCAGCAGTGAGTCGGGAAGCTACCGGAGGGAGCAGTACTTC. Its protein is CASSESGSYRREQYF.

The chain joins TRBV10-1 to TRBJ2-3; 8 nucleotides match TRBD1. Germline V gene sequence: CDR1 WNHNN, CDR2 SYGVQD (reference sequence). This CDR3 is 16 amino acids long. The V gene end was trimmed by 4 bases and the J gene end by 3 bases; junction bases not matched to a gene: 9. CDR3 amino acids: CASSARTGPRTDTQYF. The CDR3 region has the DNA TGCGCCAGCAGTGCCCGGACAGGGCCAAGGACAGATACGCAGTATTTT.

The chain couples TRBV29-1 to TRBJ1-2; 11 nucleotides align to TRBD1. Losses at the gene ends were 8 bases for V and 8 bases for J; bases not matched to a gene: 7. Germline CDR1 reads SQVTM; CDR2 reads ANQGSEA. The CDR3 is 12 residues long. CDR3: CSTGQGARGYTF. In DNA form, the CDR3 reads TGCAGCACCGGACAGGGGGCGCGAGGCTACACCTTC.

The chain recombines TRBV4-1 with TRBJ2-1, with TRBD2 as a possible D gene (6 bases). Trimming cost V 4 bases and J 14 bases, with 15 bases left between them. The CDR3 runs to 12 residues. The germline V gene has CDR1 MGHRA and CDR2 YSYEKL. For the CDR3, the DNA is TGCGCCAGCAGCCTGCCGGGACTCCCCAAGTTCTTC. Translated: CASSLPGLPKFF.

This rearrangement joins TRBV12-3 or TRBV12-4 to TRBJ2-1; no clear D. V lost 7 bases and J lost 10, with 11 bases in between. CDR3 size: 11 residues. CDR3 amino acids: CASTKAREQFF. DNA of the CDR3: TGTGCCAGCACCAAAGCGAGGGAGCAGTTCTTC.

This clone showed up just once. The CDR3 is CASSKVKSGGSETYEQYF. As DNA, the CDR3 is TGTGCCAGCAGCAAAGTAAAATCTGGCGGGAGCGAGACCTACGAGCAGTACTTC. The chain joins TRBV21-1 to TRBJ2-7; TRBD2 was called by the table and not checked on the DNA. TRBV21-1 has pseudogene status. CDR3 length: 18 residues.

V usage is TRBV10-3 and J usage is TRBJ2-5; 7 nucleotides match TRBD2. The CDR3 has 12 residues. Germline V gives CDR1 ENHRY, CDR2 SYGVKD. With 8 bases clipped from V and 1 base from J, the junction kept 1 base outside the gene matches. DNA for the CDR3: TGTGCCATCGGGACTACCCAAGAGACCCAGTACTTC. It encodes CAIGTTQETQYF.

The CDR3 coding sequence is TGCGCCAGCAGCCAACCCGGACAGACAGGGAACACCATATATTTT. As protein: CASSQPGQTGNTIYF. The chain combines TRBV4-3 with TRBJ1-3; the match to TRBD1 covers 7 bases. Germline loops: CDR1 LGHNA, CDR2 YSLEER. Trimming at V came to 2 bases and at J to 7 bases, leaving 8 bases not matched to a gene. The CDR3 spans 15 residues.

The chain carries TRBV29-1 and TRBJ2-7; D perhaps matches TRBD2 (6 bases). Germline V CDR1 and CDR2: SQVTM, ANQGSEA. The V gene lost 4 bases and the J gene lost 3 bases, with 16 bases spanning the gap. The CDR3 consists of 14 residues. DNA of the CDR3: TGCAGCGTTGGTGCGGCTAGCGAGCTCTACGAGCAGTACTTC. It specifies CSVGAASELYEQYF.

The J gene is TRBJ2-1, the V gene TRBV29-1; D may be TRBD2 (5 bases). This CDR3 spans 15 amino acids. Germline-derived CDR1 and CDR2 are SQVTM and ANQGSEA. V was shortened by 4 bases and J by 5 bases, with 18 bases between the two germline ends. CDR3 sequence reads: CSVVRLDLRDNEQFF. Written as DNA, the CDR3 is TGCAGCGTTGTCCGCCTGGATCTGAGGGACAATGAGCAGTTCTTC.

CDR3 region: CASSELSSGADQPQHF. The CDR3 DNA sequence: TGTGCCAGCAGTGAATTAAGCTCAGGGGCGGATCAGCCCCAGCATTTT. This rearrangement joins TRBV25-1 to TRBJ1-5, with D perhaps matching TRBD1 (6 bases). The CDR3 runs to 16 residues. CDR1 and CDR2 (germline): MGHDK, SYGVNS. Trimming took off 1 base at V and 5 bases at J, with 15 bases between the two ends.

This chain links TRBV10-3 with TRBJ2-5; possibly TRBD2 for D (5 bases). V was shortened by 1 base and J by 3 bases, with 15 bases between the two germline ends. Germline V gene data show CDR1 as ENHRY and CDR2 as SYGVKD. CDR3 length equals 16 residues. The CDR3 nucleotides read TGTGCCATCAGTGAGTTAAGCGGAGGTCCTAAAGAGACCCAGTACTTC. Amino acids: CAISELSGGPKETQYF.

This rearrangement joins TRBV15 to TRBJ2-5; 10 bases align to TRBD1. The CDR3 extends over 16 amino acids. Germline V gives CDR1 LNHNV, CDR2 YYDKDF (reference sequence). The J segment lost 2 bases and the V segment lost 1 base, leaving 4 bases of the junction unmatched. In DNA, the CDR3 is TGTGCCACCAGCAGAGTCCGGACAGGGGGACAAGAGACCCAGTACTTC. It specifies CATSRVRTGGQETQYF.

The V call is TRBV2, the J call TRBJ2-5; the D gene is possibly TRBD2 (5 bases). Germline lookup yields CDR1 SNHLY and CDR2 FYNNEI. CDR3 length: 15 residues. V dropped 2 bases and J dropped 1 base, with 11 bases sitting between them. CDR3 region: CASSEQRTTQETQYF. The DNA for the CDR3 is TGTGCCAGCAGTGAACAGCGGACGACCCAAGAGACCCAGTACTTC.

The chain recombines TRBV4-3 with TRBJ2-1; a possible D gene is TRBD1 (5 bases). The CDR3 is 14 residues long. Germline V gene sequence: CDR1 LGHNA, CDR2 YSLEER. Trimming took 2 bases from V and 13 from J, leaving 18 bases between them. The CDR3 loop is CASSQNTGTFPQFF. The CDR3 nucleotides are TGCGCCAGCAGCCAAAACACAGGCACGTTTCCACAGTTCTTC.